This T cell receptor (beta chain) is from a study of blood T cell repertoires in COVID-19. On the study more broadly: Sites across the United States, Italy and Spain contributed samples from acute and convalescent COVID-19. The analysed material was cDNA or gDNA that came from T cells, B-cell-depleted T cells, or PBMCs.

Sequencing used immunoSEQ multiplex PCR; TCRdb keeps in-frame clones, though not all of them. This sample yields tens of thousands of clones, of which around four fifths are seen a single time; 2% to 2.5% belongs to the top ten. The CDR3 is made up of 14 amino acids. Looked up from germline, CDR1 is SGHNT and CDR2 is YYREEE (reference sequence). J gave up 7 bases and V 4 bases, and 6 bases lay outside the gene matches. The chain joins TRBV5-4 to TRBJ2-1, with 9 bases fitting TRBD1. Sequences were obtained from peripheral blood. The receptor's source is a woman between 65 and 79 years old with acute or convalescent COVID-19. CDR3 nucleotides: TGTGCCAGCAGCCCCGGGACAGGGTTTAATGAGCAGTTCTTC. This sequence encodes CASSPGTGFNEQFF.